This TCR beta chain was identified in a study of T cells after yellow fever vaccination. Whole-study results and caveats: Only a small proportion of the clonotypes turned up in both the CD4 and the CD8 compartments, likely arising from convergent recombination. Reappearing after the booster were most of the clones from primary vaccination (about 96% CD4, approximately 85% CD8). A secondary response was less intense yet reached its peak sooner, at day 5 versus 15.

This clonotype was detected ten times or more. Its cognate antigen is unknown. The CDR3 is made up of 15 amino acids. Germline CDR1 and CDR2: SGHRS and YFSETQ. V dropped 3 bases and J dropped 6; count of bases not matched to a gene: 7. A 5'RACE template-switching step, the method used to make TCR cDNA, added a universal primer site and UMIs. TCRdb re-called the 5' RACE reads through MiXCR, storing one row per CDR3 protein. The table records roughly 500,000 distinct CDR3 sequences, roughly 21% of them present only once. The source of this sequence is a man aged 25-40 years who received the YFV17D yellow fever vaccine. The material was PBMCs, obtained 15 days after the yellow fever booster vaccination. The chain has TRBV5-1 and TRBJ2-1, with 9 bases that match TRBD1. The CDR3 here is CASSSTGGSSNEQFF. The CDR3 DNA sequence: TGCGCCAGCAGCTCCACAGGGGGCTCAAGCAATGAGCAGTTCTTC.